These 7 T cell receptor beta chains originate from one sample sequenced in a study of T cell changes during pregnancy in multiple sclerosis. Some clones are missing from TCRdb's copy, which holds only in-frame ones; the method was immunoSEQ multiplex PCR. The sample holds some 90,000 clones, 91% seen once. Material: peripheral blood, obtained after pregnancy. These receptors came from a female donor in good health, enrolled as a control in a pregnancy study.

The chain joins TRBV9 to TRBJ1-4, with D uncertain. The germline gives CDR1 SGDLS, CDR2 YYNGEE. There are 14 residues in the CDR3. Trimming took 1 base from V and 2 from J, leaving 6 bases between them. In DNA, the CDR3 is TGTGCCAGCAGCGTAACACCGACTAATGAAAAACTGTTTTTT. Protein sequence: CASSVTPTNEKLFF.

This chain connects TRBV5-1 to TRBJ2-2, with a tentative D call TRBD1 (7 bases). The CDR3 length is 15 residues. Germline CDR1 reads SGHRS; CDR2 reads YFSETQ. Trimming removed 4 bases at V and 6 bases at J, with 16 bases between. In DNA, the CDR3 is TGCGCCAGCAGCCAACCCGACAGGGAGGCCGGGGAGCTGTTTTTT. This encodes CASSQPDREAGELFF.

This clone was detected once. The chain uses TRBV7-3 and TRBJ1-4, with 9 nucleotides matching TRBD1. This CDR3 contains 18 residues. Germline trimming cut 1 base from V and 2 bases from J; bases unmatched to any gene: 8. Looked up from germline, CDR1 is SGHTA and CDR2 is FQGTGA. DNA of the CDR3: TGTGCCAGCAGCTTAAATCCGTCACAGGGGGCTACTAATGAAAAACTGTTTTTT. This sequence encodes CASSLNPSQGATNEKLFF.

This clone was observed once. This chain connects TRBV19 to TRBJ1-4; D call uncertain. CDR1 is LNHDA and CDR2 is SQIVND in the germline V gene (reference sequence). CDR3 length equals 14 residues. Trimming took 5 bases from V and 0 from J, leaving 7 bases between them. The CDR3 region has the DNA TGTGCCAGTAGTCGGGGAGCAACTAATGAAAAACTGTTTTTT. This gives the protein CASSRGATNEKLFF. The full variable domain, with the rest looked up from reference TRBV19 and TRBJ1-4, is DGGITQSPKYLFRKEGQNVTLSCEQNLNHDAMYWYRQDPGQGLRLIYYSQIVNDFQKGDIAEGYSVSREKKESFPLTVTSAQKNPTAFYLCASSRGATNEKLFFGSGTQLSVL.

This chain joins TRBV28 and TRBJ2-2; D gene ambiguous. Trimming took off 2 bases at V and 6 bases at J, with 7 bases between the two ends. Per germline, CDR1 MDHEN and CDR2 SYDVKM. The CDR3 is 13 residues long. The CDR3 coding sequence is TGTGCCAGCAGTTTACCGGGTCCCGGGGAGCTGTTTTTT. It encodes CASSLPGPGELFF.

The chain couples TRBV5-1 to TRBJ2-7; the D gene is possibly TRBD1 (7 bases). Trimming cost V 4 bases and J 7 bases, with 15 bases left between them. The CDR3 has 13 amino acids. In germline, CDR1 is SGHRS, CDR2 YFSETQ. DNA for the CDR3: TGCGCCAGCAGCCGCGGAGGGGGCAATGAGCAGTACTTC. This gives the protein CASSRGGGNEQYF.

This chain's CDR3 is CASTDGQQSYNEQFF. CDR3 sequence (DNA): TGCGCCAGCACCGATGGACAGCAGTCCTACAATGAGCAGTTCTTC. The V and J genes are TRBV23-1 and TRBJ2-1; D may be TRBD1 (6 bases). TRBV23-1 counts as an open reading frame of uncertain function. This CDR3 comprises 15 residues. Trimming took 7 bases from V and 1 from J, leaving 14 bases between them.